The entry below gives a single T cell receptor (beta chain) sequence along with its context. Antigen unknown. This entry is derived from a study of vaccination and CD4 T cells after COVID-19. Study-wide background: At a median 72 days (range 14 to 241) after dose two, post-vaccine samples were obtained. Overlapping SARS-CoV-2, HCoV-NL63, HCoV-OC43 and HCoV-229E spike peptides stimulated the cells. General study points: Post-vaccination, and not before, a median roughly 90% of reactive clones appeared in convalescent patients.

Specified treatment: approximately nine-day PBMC culture with coronavirus spike peptide pools or control peptides (ViraFEST assay). The Oncomine TCR Beta short-read assay was applied to DNA of cultured CD4+ T cells. One entry per CDR3 protein results from TCRdb running MiXCR on the PCR reads. The table has approximately 15,000 distinct CDR3 sequences, 25% to 35% seen once; the top ten hold approximately 22%. The germline gives CDR1 DFQATT, CDR2 SNEGSKA (reference sequence). The V and J ends lost 0 bases and 0 bases, in that order; junction bases with no gene match: 11. This CDR3 is built from 19 residues.

Specimen: cultured CD4+ T cells from blood. The rearrangement links TRBV20-1 to TRBJ2-6; 7 bases agree with TRBD1. This clonotype originated in a human donor with COVID-19. The CDR3 spells CSARDIWAGGYSGANVLTF. The CDR3 DNA reads as TGCAGTGCTAGAGATATCTGGGCAGGGGGATACTCTGGGGCCAACGTCCTGACTTTC.